Listed below are T cell receptor beta chains from one sample, sequenced in a study of cytomegalovirus exposure and HLA in healthy donors. Sequenced by immunoSEQ multiplex PCR; TCRdb stores in-frame clones only, minus some. The data hold over 250,000 clones, with 70% to 90% observed a single time. The sequencing input was PBMCs. The receptors come from a woman between 18 and 29 years old in good health and CMV-seronegative. Each CDR3 is given with its conserved first and last residue. A D gene is named only where the DNA matches it firmly. Some rows have no size entry. The others give once, few or many, or a class for an expanded clone.

v_call: TRBV4-1; d_call: TRBD2; j_call: TRBJ2-1; clone_size: .; cdr3_aa: CASSHQPGTSGYDEQFF; cdr3_nt: TGCGCCAGCAGCCACCAACCCGGGACTAGCGGGTACGATGAGCAGTTCTTC
v_call: TRBV5-1; d_call: .; j_call: TRBJ2-1; clone_size: .; cdr3_aa: CASSLALRANNEQFF; cdr3_nt: TGCGCCAGCAGCTTGGCCCTGAGGGCCAATAATGAGCAGTTCTTC
v_call: TRBV19; d_call: TRBD2; j_call: TRBJ2-1; clone_size: .; cdr3_aa: CASSPQVAGFGEQFF; cdr3_nt: TGTGCCAGTAGTCCCCAGGTAGCGGGATTCGGTGAGCAGTTCTTC
v_call: TRBV11-2; d_call: .; j_call: TRBJ1-2; clone_size: .; cdr3_aa: CASSDGQFYGYTF; cdr3_nt: TGTGCCAGCAGCGACGGACAGTTCTATGGCTACACCTTC
v_call: TRBV7-8; d_call: TRBD1; j_call: TRBJ2-7; clone_size: .; cdr3_aa: CASSSGQGSSYEQYF; cdr3_nt: TGTGCCAGCAGCTCGGGACAGGGAAGCTCCTACGAGCAGTACTTC
v_call: TRBV7-6; d_call: TRBD2; j_call: TRBJ2-5; clone_size: .; cdr3_aa: CASSLVEAGGSQETQYF; cdr3_nt: TGTGCCAGCAGCTTAGTGGAGGCGGGGGGAAGTCAGGAGACCCAGTACTTC
v_call: TRBV27; d_call: TRBD1; j_call: TRBJ1-1; clone_size: .; cdr3_aa: CASSTGVLKNTEAFF; cdr3_nt: TGTGCCAGCAGTACAGGGGTCCTTAAGAACACTGAAGCTTTCTTT
v_call: TRBV6-6; d_call: TRBD2; j_call: TRBJ2-7; clone_size: .; cdr3_aa: CASRGGSMAYEQYF; cdr3_nt: TGTGCCAGCAGGGGCGGGAGTATGGCGTACGAGCAGTACTTC
v_call: TRBV2; d_call: .; j_call: TRBJ1-4; clone_size: few; cdr3_aa: CASSRTNEKLFF; cdr3_nt: TGTGCCAGCAGCCGAACTAATGAAAAACTGTTTTTT
v_call: TRBV30; d_call: TRBD2; j_call: TRBJ2-3; clone_size: .; cdr3_aa: CAWRTSGWTSTDTQYF; cdr3_nt: TGTGCCTGGAGGACTAGCGGGTGGACTAGCACAGATACGCAGTATTTT
v_call: TRBV6-5; d_call: TRBD2; j_call: TRBJ2-7; clone_size: once; cdr3_aa: CASSYDGGGGYEQYF; cdr3_nt: TGTGCCAGCAGTTACGACGGGGGGGGCGGGTACGAGCAGTACTTC
v_call: TRBV6-5; d_call: .; j_call: TRBJ2-1; clone_size: .; cdr3_aa: CASSYSMPGEQFF; cdr3_nt: TGTGCCAGCAGTTACTCGATGCCGGGAGAGCAGTTCTTC
v_call: TRBV5-1; d_call: .; j_call: TRBJ1-3; clone_size: .; cdr3_aa: CASSLQDPGNTIYF; cdr3_nt: TGCGCCAGCAGCTTACAGGATCCTGGAAACACCATATATTTT
v_call: TRBV6-6; d_call: TRBD1; j_call: TRBJ1-5; clone_size: .; cdr3_aa: CASSYRARGYPQHF; cdr3_nt: TGTGCCAGCAGTTACCGGGCCAGGGGGTATCCCCAGCATTTT
v_call: TRBV30; d_call: .; j_call: TRBJ1-1; clone_size: .; cdr3_aa: CAWSVGGYKAFF; cdr3_nt: TGTGCCTGGAGTGTGGGGGGATATAAAGCTTTCTTT
v_call: TRBV19; d_call: .; j_call: TRBJ1-5; clone_size: few; cdr3_aa: CASSAGGRQPQHF; cdr3_nt: TGTGCCAGTAGTGCGGGAGGGCGACAGCCCCAGCATTTT
v_call: TRBV5-1; d_call: .; j_call: TRBJ2-1; clone_size: .; cdr3_aa: CASSHGGNEQFF; cdr3_nt: TGCGCCAGCTCACATGGTGGCAATGAGCAGTTCTTC
v_call: TRBV5-6; d_call: .; j_call: TRBJ1-5; clone_size: few; cdr3_aa: CASSPSPGQPQHF; cdr3_nt: TGTGCCAGCAGCCCCTCCCCGGGGCAGCCCCAGCATTTT
v_call: TRBV5-8; d_call: .; j_call: TRBJ2-1; clone_size: .; cdr3_aa: CASSLDSGRFWKDEQFF; cdr3_nt: TGTGCCAGCAGCTTAGATTCAGGGCGTTTTTGGAAGGATGAGCAGTTCTTC
v_call: TRBV27; d_call: .; j_call: TRBJ1-1; clone_size: .; cdr3_aa: CAAQDRENTEAFF; cdr3_nt: TGTGCCGCGCAGGATCGTGAGAACACTGAAGCTTTCTTT
v_call: TRBV30; d_call: TRBD2; j_call: TRBJ2-1; clone_size: .; cdr3_aa: CAWVLQRGVKLFF; cdr3_nt: TGTGCCTGGGTACTTCAGCGGGGGGTTAAGCTATTCTTC
v_call: TRBV12-5; d_call: .; j_call: TRBJ1-1; clone_size: few; cdr3_aa: CASGPPSVSGRAEAFF; cdr3_nt: TGTGCTAGTGGTCCCCCGTCAGTATCAGGGAGGGCTGAAGCTTTCTTT
v_call: TRBV13; d_call: TRBD2; j_call: TRBJ2-7; clone_size: .; cdr3_aa: CASSWGVTSRNSYEQYF; cdr3_nt: TGTGCCAGCAGCTGGGGGGTGACTAGCCGGAACTCCTACGAGCAGTACTTC
v_call: TRBV28; d_call: .; j_call: TRBJ1-6; clone_size: .; cdr3_aa: CASSQQFFFYNSPLHF; cdr3_nt: TGTGCCAGCAGCCAACAGTTCTTCTTCTATAATTCACCCCTCCACTTT
v_call: TRBV30; d_call: .; j_call: TRBJ1-1; clone_size: few; cdr3_aa: CAWSVTPMNTEAFF; cdr3_nt: TGTGCCTGGAGTGTAACACCAATGAACACTGAAGCTTTCTTT
v_call: TRBV4-3; d_call: TRBD1; j_call: TRBJ1-2; clone_size: .; cdr3_aa: CASSQGSDRGHGYTF; cdr3_nt: TGCGCCAGCAGCCAAGGATCCGACAGGGGACATGGCTACACCTTC
v_call: TRBV29-1; d_call: .; j_call: TRBJ1-1; clone_size: .; cdr3_aa: CSVGLEGEGTEAFF; cdr3_nt: TGCAGCGTTGGCTTGGAGGGCGAGGGCACTGAAGCTTTCTTT
v_call: TRBV11-2; d_call: TRBD2; j_call: TRBJ2-7; clone_size: .; cdr3_aa: CASSSGLAGGYEQYF; cdr3_nt: TGTGCCAGCAGCTCGGGACTAGCGGGAGGGTACGAGCAGTACTTC
v_call: TRBV29-1; d_call: .; j_call: TRBJ2-2; clone_size: .; cdr3_aa: CSVRTGTPNTGELFF; cdr3_nt: TGCAGCGTGCGAACCGGGACACCGAACACCGGGGAGCTGTTTTTT
v_call: TRBV6-5; d_call: .; j_call: TRBJ1-3; clone_size: .; cdr3_aa: CASSSPSSGNTIYF; cdr3_nt: TGTGCCAGCAGTTCTCCCAGCTCTGGAAACACCATATATTTT
v_call: TRBV27; d_call: .; j_call: TRBJ1-3; clone_size: .; cdr3_aa: CASSLQGSGNTIYF; cdr3_nt: TGTGCCAGCAGTTTACAGGGCTCAGGAAACACCATATATTTT
v_call: TRBV5-1; d_call: TRBD1; j_call: TRBJ1-1; clone_size: .; cdr3_aa: CASSPGTDMNTEAFF; cdr3_nt: TGCGCCAGCAGCCCCGGGACAGACATGAACACTGAAGCTTTCTTT
v_call: TRBV27; d_call: TRBD2; j_call: TRBJ2-5; clone_size: .; cdr3_aa: CASSPSGGASQETQYF; cdr3_nt: TGTGCCAGCAGCCCCAGCGGGGGGGCCAGTCAGGAGACCCAGTACTTC
v_call: TRBV9; d_call: .; j_call: TRBJ2-3; clone_size: .; cdr3_aa: CASSPRASSTDTQYF; cdr3_nt: TGTGCCAGCAGCCCGCGAGCGAGTAGCACAGATACGCAGTATTTT
v_call: TRBV10-1; d_call: TRBD2; j_call: TRBJ2-5; clone_size: .; cdr3_aa: CASSEFRLAGGQETQYF; cdr3_nt: TGCGCCAGCAGTGAGTTTCGACTAGCGGGAGGGCAAGAGACCCAGTACTTC
v_call: TRBV5-1; d_call: TRBD1; j_call: TRBJ1-1; clone_size: .; cdr3_aa: CASTTGVDTEAFF; cdr3_nt: TGCGCCAGCACTACAGGGGTTGACACTGAAGCTTTCTTT
v_call: TRBV9; d_call: .; j_call: TRBJ1-2; clone_size: .; cdr3_aa: CASSVDSRTANYGYTF; cdr3_nt: TGTGCCAGCAGCGTAGATTCCAGGACAGCTAACTATGGCTACACCTTC
v_call: TRBV9; d_call: TRBD2; j_call: TRBJ2-2; clone_size: few; cdr3_aa: CASSVGSSGGLNTGELFF; cdr3_nt: TGTGCCAGCAGCGTAGGTAGTAGCGGGGGGTTGAACACCGGGGAGCTGTTTTTT
v_call: TRBV6-1; d_call: .; j_call: TRBJ1-1; clone_size: .; cdr3_aa: CAGSETGTTEAFF; cdr3_nt: TGTGCCGGATCGGAAACAGGGACCACTGAAGCTTTCTTT
v_call: TRBV4-2; d_call: TRBD1; j_call: TRBJ1-1; clone_size: .; cdr3_aa: CASSQELVTGANTEAFF; cdr3_nt: TGTGCCAGCAGCCAAGAGCTGGTAACAGGGGCGAACACTGAAGCTTTCTTT